This T cell receptor (beta chain) was obtained from a study of monozygotic twins with inflammatory bowel disease. Using the 5' RACE reads, TCRdb records one entry per CDR3 protein without DNA. This sample contains 300,000 to 350,000 distinct CDR3 sequences. The CDR3 extends over 16 amino acids. Looked up from germline, CDR1 is SEHNR and CDR2 is FQNEAQ (reference sequence). Regarding this clonotype: The antigen is not known.

Study-wide results and limits: The authors note that differing immunosuppressive treatments may have added variability to patient repertoires.

This clonotype was obtained from a human donor with ulcerative colitis or Crohn's disease, or a healthy co-twin of an affected twin (not recorded which). The specimen was blood. The chain links TRBV7-9 to TRBJ1-1; with no DNA, the TCRdb D assignment of TRBD1 cannot be verified. This CDR3 reads CASSLTRGKENTEAFF.